The 19 T cell receptor beta chains in this list originate from one sample, sequenced in a study of blood T cell repertoires in COVID-19. Data came from immunoSEQ multiplex PCR; TCRdb stores just in-frame clones and leaves some out. Found here are 180,000 or so clones, 86% of them singletons; the top ten hold more than 0.75%. The source material was peripheral blood. These receptors were collected from a man between 18 and 35 years old with acute or convalescent COVID-19.

In this sample, this clone turned up once. V and J are TRBV2 and TRBJ2-3, with D maybe TRBD2 (6 bases). V was shortened by 6 bases and J by 1 base, with 14 bases between the two germline ends. The CDR3 contains 15 residues. Germline CDR1 SNHLY, CDR2 FYNNEI. Here the CDR3 DNA reads TGTGCCAGCAGAGCACGGTCTAGCGGCACAGATACGCAGTATTTT. Translated: CASRARSSGTDTQYF.

This clone has a handful of counts. The chain uses TRBV28 and TRBJ1-2, with no clear D. This CDR3 comprises 14 residues. The germline V and J ends were trimmed by 3 bases and 1 base, with 9 bases remaining between them. Germline CDR1 reads MDHEN; CDR2 reads SYDVKM. For the CDR3, the DNA is TGTGCCAGCAGTTTTATTGGGAGTAACTATGGCTACACCTTC. Protein: CASSFIGSNYGYTF.

The V and J genes are TRBV19 and TRBJ2-5, with a tentative D call TRBD1 (5 bases). V was cut by 6 bases and J by 5 bases, with 13 bases left in between. Germline CDR1 is LNHDA and CDR2 is SQIVND (reference sequence). The length of the CDR3 is 13 residues. In DNA form, the CDR3 reads TGTGCCAGTAGCACGACAGTCGGGGAGACCCAGTACTTC. It codes for CASSTTVGETQYF.

The V call is TRBV19, the J call TRBJ2-7, with 12 bases lining up with TRBD2. Germline CDR1 and CDR2: LNHDA and SQIVND (reference sequence). This CDR3 contains 13 residues. The V gene end was trimmed by 6 bases and the J gene end by 3 bases; junction bases not matched to a gene: 0. The CDR3 coding sequence is TGTGCCAGTAGACTAGCGGGGGGCTACGAGCAGTACTTC. This gives the protein CASRLAGGYEQYF.

The chain couples TRBV11-2 to TRBJ1-6; no clear D. The CDR3 is made up of 13 amino acids. The germline V and J ends were trimmed by 4 bases and 4 bases, with 5 bases remaining between them. The germline CDR1 and CDR2 sequences are SGHAT and FQNNGV. CDR3 in DNA: TGTGCCAGCAGCTCACAGTATAATTCACCCCTCCACTTT. It translates to CASSSQYNSPLHF.

J is TRBJ2-1 and V is TRBV7-8, with 10 bases that match TRBD1. The CDR3 consists of 14 residues. Germline CDR1 and CDR2: SGHVS and FQNEAQ. V was clipped by 4 bases and J by 8 bases; unmatched bases: 5. In nucleotides, the CDR3 is TGTGCCAGCAGCTACCGGGACAGGGGCCATGAGCAGTTCTTC. Protein sequence: CASSYRDRGHEQFF.

The chain is built from TRBV9 and TRBJ2-2; D ambiguous. The CDR3 has 15 residues. The V gene lost 0 bases and the J gene lost 3 bases, with 9 bases spanning the gap. Germline-derived CDR1 and CDR2 are SGDLS and YYNGEE. CDR3 amino acids: CASSVGPGDTGELFF. CDR3 coding DNA: TGTGCCAGCAGCGTAGGGCCCGGAGACACCGGGGAGCTGTTTTTT.

The rearrangement uses TRBV6-5 and TRBJ2-1; 7 nucleotides align to TRBD1. The CDR3 contains 13 residues. Germline CDR1 and CDR2: MNHEY and SVGAGI. V was clipped by 6 bases and J by 5 bases; unmatched bases: 4. The CDR3 loop is CASRSGQDNEQFF. The CDR3 coding sequence is TGTGCCAGCAGATCCGGACAGGACAATGAGCAGTTCTTC.

This clone occurred once. V usage is TRBV6-4 and J usage is TRBJ1-1; D remains ambiguous. CDR3 length: 13 residues. Germline-derived CDR1 and CDR2 are MRHNA and SNTAGT. Between the trimmed V and J ends, which lost 8 bases and 1 base, there was a span of 11 bases. This CDR3 is CASRREENTEAFF. The CDR3 bases are TGTGCCAGCCGTCGCGAGGAGAACACTGAAGCTTTCTTT.

J is TRBJ1-1 and V is TRBV11-2; 7 bases are a match to TRBD1. Germline trimming cut 5 bases from V and 0 bases from J; bases unmatched to any gene: 3. The CDR3 totals 14 residues. The germline V gene encodes CDR1 SGHAT and CDR2 FQNNGV. CDR3 amino acids: CASSQGVMNTEAFF. As DNA, the CDR3 is TGTGCCAGCAGCCAGGGGGTTATGAACACTGAAGCTTTCTTT.

V and J are TRBV4-2 and TRBJ1-1, with a possible D match to TRBD1 (5 bases). V was cut by 4 bases and J by 0 bases, with 12 bases left in between. The CDR3 spans 15 residues. Germline values: CDR1 LGHNA, CDR2 YNFKEQ. The CDR3 sequence is CASSPQTDLNTEAFF. The DNA for the CDR3 is TGTGCCAGCAGCCCCCAGACAGACTTGAACACTGAAGCTTTCTTT.

This chain uses TRBV5-5 with TRBJ1-5; perhaps TRBD1 as D (6 bases). V lost 4 bases to trimming and J lost 2 bases, with 10 bases between them. The CDR3 has 14 residues. Per the germline V gene, CDR1 is SGHKS and CDR2 is YYEKEE (reference sequence). This CDR3 reads CASSPDSGNQPQHF. The CDR3, as DNA: TGTGCCAGCAGCCCGGACAGTGGCAATCAGCCCCAGCATTTT.

The chain is built from TRBV7-8 and TRBJ1-6; TRBD1 matches 10 bases. The CDR3 extends over 17 amino acids. CDR1 and CDR2 (germline): SGHVS, FQNEAQ. Unmatched junction bases numbered 12, after V lost 4 bases and J lost 9 bases. The CDR3 coding sequence is TGTGCCAGCAGCTCCGCCTCGCTGGACAGGGGGTTTTCACCCCTCCACTTT. Its protein is CASSSASLDRGFSPLHF.

V and J are TRBV6-5 and TRBJ2-3; 8 nucleotides match TRBD2. There are 12 residues in the CDR3. Germline V gives CDR1 MNHEY, CDR2 SVGAGI. V was pared by 11 bases and J by 4 bases, with 5 bases of the junction left unmatched. The CDR3 DNA reads TGTGCCGTGGGTAGCGGGGCAGATACGCAGTATTTT. This gives the protein CAVGSGADTQYF.

This chain joins TRBV11-2 and TRBJ1-4; D is possibly TRBD1 (6 bases). Germline CDR1 is SGHAT and CDR2 is FQNNGV. CDR3 length: 15 residues. V was cut by 5 bases and J by 8 bases, with 18 bases left in between. The CDR3 is CASSTAETGPEKLFF. Here the CDR3 DNA reads TGTGCCAGCAGCACCGCGGAAACAGGGCCCGAAAAACTGTTTTTT.

This chain links TRBV11-2 with TRBJ2-6, with a weak D call TRBD2 (5 bases). Germline CDR1 reads SGHAT; CDR2 reads FQNNGV. V was shortened by 4 bases and J by 0 bases, with 19 bases between the two germline ends. The CDR3 extends over 19 amino acids. Written as DNA, the CDR3 is TGTGCCAGCAGCTCTCGAACGGGCGGGCCCCGCTCTGGGGCCAACGTCCTGACTTTC. This sequence encodes CASSSRTGGPRSGANVLTF.

The chain joins TRBV5-1 to TRBJ1-3; TRBD1 matches 9 bases. The V gene's germline CDR1 is SGHRS and CDR2 YFSETQ. CDR3 length: 15 residues. The ends lost 0 bases at V and 2 bases at J; junction bases unmatched: 0. CDR3 in DNA: TGCGCCAGCAGCTTGGGGACAGGGGCTGGAAACACCATATATTTT. Translated: CASSLGTGAGNTIYF.

V is TRBV19 and J is TRBJ1-1; TRBD1 matches at 7 bases. Trimming cost V 5 bases and J 0 bases; bases outside gene matches: 12. Germline V gene data show CDR1 as LNHDA and CDR2 as SQIVND (reference sequence). The CDR3 is 17 amino acids. CDR3 residues: CASSGTGTVPMNTEAFF. The CDR3 bases are TGTGCCAGTAGTGGCACCGGGACAGTGCCGATGAACACTGAAGCTTTCTTT.

The chain has TRBV2 and TRBJ1-1; tentatively, D is TRBD1 (6 bases). CDR3 size: 12 residues. Trimming stripped 6 bases from V and 11 bases from J, with 16 bases between. Germline V CDR1 and CDR2: SNHLY, FYNNEI. The CDR3 protein is CASRETGILAFF. The DNA for the CDR3 is TGTGCCAGCAGAGAAACAGGGATCTTGGCTTTCTTT.